What follows are 27 T cell receptor beta chains derived from one specimen sequenced in a study of blood T cells in healthy people across ages. A second PCR, run for about 7 to 11 cycles, used a sample-barcoded 5' primer plus a J-beta primer mix. TCRdb reprocessed the 5' RACE reads via MiXCR and lists one record per CDR3 protein. This table has 1,800,000 or so distinct CDR3 sequences, about 39% appearing once. The sequencing input was blood. These receptors were taken from a human donor in good health.

This clonotype was seen once. This chain links TRBV2 with TRBJ2-7; no clear D. CDR1 and CDR2 from the germline V gene are SNHLY and FYNNEI. This CDR3 is 15 amino acids long. The V end was cut by 3 bases, the J end by 0 bases, with 12 bases between. The CDR3 loop is CASSEGYDRSYEQYF. For the CDR3, the DNA is TGTGCCAGCAGTGAGGGCTACGATCGCTCCTACGAGCAGTACTTC.

A few counts support this clonotype. V is TRBV5-1 and J is TRBJ1-2; D may be TRBD1 (5 bases). This CDR3 is built from 15 residues. Between the trimmed V and J ends, which lost 7 bases and 0 bases, there was a span of 16 bases. The germline V gene encodes CDR1 SGHRS and CDR2 YFSETQ. Here the CDR3 reads CASRQGAASNYGYTF. The CDR3 bases are TGCGCCAGCCGTCAAGGGGCCGCATCTAACTATGGCTACACCTTC.

This clonotype occurred a few times. This chain joins TRBV24-1 and TRBJ2-2; perhaps TRBD2 as D (6 bases). V lost 7 bases and J 7 bases, leaving 15 bases between the germline ends. The CDR3 runs to 14 residues. CDR1 is KGHDR, CDR2 SFDVKD, per germline. In DNA form, the CDR3 reads TGTGCCACCAGAGCTGGGGAGGAAGTCGGGGAGCTGTTTTTT. Translation: CATRAGEEVGELFF.

The chain is built from TRBV2 and TRBJ2-3; D is possibly TRBD2 (6 bases). The germline gives CDR1 SNHLY, CDR2 FYNNEI. The V and J ends lost 9 bases and 3 bases respectively, with 13 bases between them. This CDR3 contains 13 residues. The CDR3 sequence: CARRASATDTQYF. Here the CDR3 DNA reads TGTGCCAGACGGGCTAGCGCTACAGATACGCAGTATTTT.

This chain connects TRBV6-2 or TRBV6-3 to TRBJ2-1, with D maybe TRBD2 (6 bases). This CDR3 comprises 12 residues. Trimming removed 7 bases from V and 13 bases from J, with 17 bases in between. Germline-derived CDR1 and CDR2 are MNHEY and SVGEGT. CDR3 region: CASTSRRGSQFF. In nucleotides, the CDR3 is TGTGCCAGCACCTCAAGGAGGGGTTCACAGTTCTTC.

V and J are TRBV5-1 and TRBJ2-3; 8 positions agree with TRBD2. The length of the CDR3 is 16 residues. The germline gives CDR1 SGHRS, CDR2 YFSETQ. The V and J ends lost 2 bases and 0 bases, in that order; junction bases with no gene match: 5. The DNA of the CDR3 is TGCGCCAGCAGCTTCTCTAGCGGGTCTAGCACAGATACGCAGTATTTT. Translating it yields CASSFSSGSSTDTQYF.

The chain uses TRBV2 and TRBJ1-1, with D perhaps matching TRBD1 (5 bases). The V end lost 8 bases, the J end lost 0 bases, and 22 bases lay between the germline ends. Germline V gene data show CDR1 as SNHLY and CDR2 as FYNNEI. CDR3 size: 17 residues. CDR3 residues: CASCGPDSQVMNTEAFF. CDR3 DNA sequence: TGTGCCAGCTGCGGTCCAGACAGCCAGGTGATGAACACTGAAGCTTTCTTT.

This clonotype was counted a few times. J is TRBJ2-1 and V is TRBV20-1, with D unclear. The germline gives CDR1 DFQATT, CDR2 SNEGSKA (reference sequence). Trimming took 7 bases from V and 5 from J, leaving 9 bases between them. CDR3 length: 11 residues. DNA for the CDR3: TGCAGTGTAATCCACAACAATGAGCAGTTCTTC. This sequence encodes CSVIHNNEQFF.

This chain connects TRBV12-3 or TRBV12-4 to TRBJ1-5; 7 bases match TRBD1. CDR3 size: 16 residues. J lost 7 bases, V lost 3 bases, and 12 bases had no gene match. The CDR3, as DNA: TGTGCCAGCAGTTTTCCGGGAACAGGGGCCAGCCAGCCCCAGCATTTT. Its translation: CASSFPGTGASQPQHF.

CDR3 sequence: CGGANYGYTF. The CDR3 DNA reads TGCGGTGGGGCTAACTATGGCTACACCTTC. The chain recombines TRBV20-1 with TRBJ1-2; D is uncertain. CDR1 is DFQATT and CDR2 is SNEGSKA in the germline V gene (reference sequence). CDR3 size: 10 residues.

Only a few counts were recorded for this clonotype. The chain couples TRBV11-2 to TRBJ2-7; 9 nucleotides match TRBD1. With V trimmed by 4 bases and J by 0 bases, 7 bases remained unmatched. The CDR3 contains 16 residues. Germline V gives CDR1 SGHAT, CDR2 FQNNGV. The CDR3 region is CASSYAGTGSSYEQYF. Written as DNA, the CDR3 is TGTGCCAGCAGCTACGCCGGGACAGGGAGCTCCTACGAGCAGTACTTC. Together with reference TRBV11-2 and TRBJ2-7, the CDR3 gives the full variable domain: EAGVAQSPRYKIIEKRQSVAFWCNPISGHATLYWYQQILGQGPKLLIQFQNNGVVDDSQLPKDRFSAERLKGVDSTLKIQPAKLEDSAVYLCASSYAGTGSSYEQYFGPGTRLTVT.

The genes are TRBV9 and TRBJ2-5, with 13 bases lining up with TRBD2. This CDR3 comprises 15 residues. Per the germline V gene, CDR1 is SGDLS and CDR2 is YYNGEE. Trimming removed 3 bases from V and 4 bases from J; junction bases left unmatched: 3. The CDR3 bases are TGTGCCAGCAGCGAACTAGCGGGGGGGGGAGAGACCCAGTACTTC. Translating gives CASSELAGGGETQYF.

This chain connects TRBV7-2 to TRBJ2-1, with D possibly TRBD1 on 6 matching bases. In germline, CDR1 is SGHTA, CDR2 FQGNSA. The CDR3 has 15 residues. V shed 5 bases and J shed 6 bases, with 17 bases lying between them. CDR3 sequence reads: CASSPGTYRVNEQFF. The CDR3 coding sequence is TGTGCCAGCAGCCCCGGGACATACAGGGTCAATGAGCAGTTCTTC.

This clonotype was counted at least ten times. Germline and junction disagree at one end, which may indicate a read error. J is TRBJ2-1 and V is TRBV4-2; 9 nucleotides agree with TRBD2. The germline CDR1 and CDR2 sequences are LGHNA and YNFKEQ. The CDR3 contains 16 residues. CDR3 loop: CASSQAGGGSYNEQFF. For the CDR3, the DNA is TGTGCCAGCAGTCAAGCGGGGGGAGGTTCCTACAATGAGCAGTTCTTC.

This clonotype showed up just a few times. This chain uses TRBV7-8 with TRBJ2-2, with 9 nucleotides matching TRBD1. The CDR3 is 16 amino acids. V dropped 1 base and J dropped 1; count of bases not matched to a gene: 1. CDR1 SGHVS and CDR2 FQNEAQ come from the germline V gene. The chain's CDR3 is CASSLVGQGNTGELFF. Written as DNA, the CDR3 is TGTGCCAGCAGCTTAGTGGGACAGGGGAACACCGGGGAGCTGTTTTTT.

The genes are TRBV30 and TRBJ2-3; D ambiguous. The CDR3 has 10 residues. Germline CDR1 and CDR2: GTSNPN and SVGIG (reference sequence). Trimming took off 5 bases at V and 3 bases at J, with 3 bases between the two ends. In nucleotides, the CDR3 is TGTGCCTGGCAGACAGATACGCAGTATTTT. This gives the protein CAWQTDTQYF. Based on the CDR3 plus reference TRBV30 and TRBJ2-3, the full variable domain is SQTIHQWPATLVQPVGSPLSLECTVEGTSNPNLYWYRQAAGRGLQLLFYSVGIGQISSEVPQNLSASRPQDRQFILSSKKLLLSDSGFYLCAWQTDTQYFGPGTRLTVL.

A remark on this clonotype: Being one base from a much bigger clone, this may be a read error. The V gene is TRBV2, the J gene TRBJ2-7; 8 bases align to TRBD1. The CDR3 totals 14 residues. Germline CDR1 reads SNHLY; CDR2 reads FYNNEI. With 6 bases clipped from V and 2 bases from J, the junction kept 6 bases outside the gene matches. The CDR3, as DNA: TGTGCCAGCAGGAAGGGACAGGAGCCCTACGAGCAGTACTTC. It translates to CASRKGQEPYEQYF.

This clonotype came up a few times. The rearrangement links TRBV4-1 to TRBJ1-2; possible D gene TRBD1, 6 bases. This CDR3 is built from 15 residues. Germline CDR1 is MGHRA and CDR2 is YSYEKL. Trimming shortened V by 0 bases and J by 4 bases, and 12 bases separated the two germline ends. CDR3 DNA: TGCGCCAGCAGCCAAGACCCCACAGGGATCTATGGCTACACCTTC. Amino acid sequence: CASSQDPTGIYGYTF.

This chain connects TRBV20-1 to TRBJ2-1; no clear D gene. V gave up 0 bases and J gave up 0 bases, with 15 bases separating them. This CDR3 has 17 residues. CDR1 and CDR2 (germline): DFQATT, SNEGSKA (reference sequence). The CDR3 DNA reads as TGCAGTGCTAGAGATGTGGCAGCCAAAAGCTCCTACAATGAGCAGTTCTTC. Translated, it gives CSARDVAAKSSYNEQFF.

The sample holds a few counts of this clonotype. This chain links TRBV6-2 or TRBV6-3 with TRBJ2-7, with 7 bases identical to TRBD1. The CDR3 has 14 amino acids. Germline V CDR1 and CDR2: MNHEY, SVGEGT. Germline trimming cut 8 bases from V and 3 bases from J; bases unmatched to any gene: 10. The CDR3 region has the DNA TGTGCCAGCTCCCAGGGGACAGAAAGCTACGAGCAGTACTTC. Translating gives CASSQGTESYEQYF.

V usage is TRBV5-1 and J usage is TRBJ1-1, with unresolved D. The V gene's germline CDR1 is SGHRS and CDR2 YFSETQ. V was cut by 7 bases and J by 4 bases, with 11 bases left in between. There are 12 residues in the CDR3. The CDR3 DNA reads as TGCGCCAGCGGCGATTGGGGCACTGAAGCTTTCTTT. Encoded protein: CASGDWGTEAFF.

This clonotype has only a few counts. The chain joins TRBV4-1 to TRBJ1-1; D is uncertain. Trimming cost V 4 bases and J 4 bases, with 19 bases left between them. This CDR3 spans 16 amino acids. CDR1 MGHRA and CDR2 YSYEKL come from the germline V gene. The CDR3 spells CASSRIRTFLPTEAFF. The CDR3 nucleotides read TGCGCCAGCAGCCGAATAAGGACCTTCTTGCCCACTGAAGCTTTCTTT.

In its sample, this clonotype was seen a few times. J is TRBJ2-1 and V is TRBV5-5; tentative D call: TRBD1 (6 bases). CDR1 is SGHKS, CDR2 YYEKEE, per germline (reference sequence). The ends were cut back, 1 base at V and 5 bases at J, with 16 bases in the middle. CDR3 size: 16 residues. This CDR3 reads CASSLYVQGSDNEQFF. The CDR3 DNA is TGTGCCAGCAGCTTGTATGTCCAGGGGTCGGACAATGAGCAGTTCTTC.

This clonotype was detected only a few times. The chain joins TRBV3-1 to TRBJ2-3; D is uncertain. This CDR3 spans 15 amino acids. Trimming stripped 0 bases from V and 2 bases from J, with 9 bases between. Germline CDR1 reads LGHDT; CDR2 reads YNNKEL (reference sequence). Here the CDR3 reads CASSQDGQVTDTQYF. CDR3 nucleotide sequence: TGTGCCAGCAGCCAAGATGGGCAGGTCACAGATACGCAGTATTTT.

A single count supports this clonotype. A junction end diverges from the germline sequence, so it may reflect a read error. This chain joins TRBV4-3 and TRBJ2-7, with D uncertain. CDR1 is LGHNA, CDR2 YSLEER, per germline. The CDR3 covers 13 residues. The CDR3 coding sequence is TGCGCCAGCAGCCAAACGATAAACTACGAGCAGCACTTC. Translation: CASSQTINYEQHF.

V usage is TRBV6-2 or TRBV6-3 and J usage is TRBJ1-1; TRBD1 is a possible D gene (6 bases). Germline V gives CDR1 MNHEY, CDR2 SVGEGT. This CDR3 comprises 14 residues. V was clipped by 8 bases and J by 5 bases, with 18 bases between them. The chain's CDR3 is CASGHRDAVTEAFF. The CDR3, as DNA: TGTGCCAGCGGCCACAGGGACGCCGTGACTGAAGCTTTCTTT.

The V gene is TRBV29-1, the J gene TRBJ2-1; D gene uncertain. The CDR3 sequence is 17 residues long. Germline CDR1 SQVTM, CDR2 ANQGSEA. V lost 6 bases and J lost 2, with 23 bases in between. In DNA form, the CDR3 reads TGCAGCGTGTGGCGGATGTTCACGATTGGACCCTACAATGAGCAGTTCTTC. This codes for CSVWRMFTIGPYNEQFF.